This TCR beta chain was identified in a study of shared clonotypes between healthy human individuals. Method: immunoSEQ multiplex PCR; TCRdb's copy keeps in-frame clones and lacks some. The data show approximately 720,000 clones, with around 72% seen just once and about 1.7% held by the top ten. Only Caucasian adults living in Nashville, Tennessee served as donors. The CDR3 runs to 15 residues. Per the germline V gene, CDR1 is SGHAT and CDR2 is FQNNGV. With 4 bases clipped from V and 4 bases from J, the junction kept 6 bases outside the gene matches. Source material: memory CD4+ T cells sorted from blood. Subset denoted: CD45RA-negative fraction. The V call is TRBV11-2, the J call TRBJ2-5; 10 bases line up with TRBD2. This TCR was sampled from a woman under 40 in good health. CDR3 nucleotides: TGTGCCAGCAGCTCCCGGGCTAGCGGGGGAGAGACCCAGTACTTC. Residues: CASSSRASGGETQYF. Supplemented by reference TRBV11-2 and TRBJ2-5, the full variable domain reads EAGVAQSPRYKIIEKRQSVAFWCNPISGHATLYWYQQILGQGPKLLIQFQNNGVVDDSQLPKDRFSAERLKGVDSTLKIQPAKLEDSAVYLCASSSRASGGETQYFGPGTRLLVL.